What follows describes a single TCR beta chain. Its specificity is not known. TCRdb fed the 5' RACE reads into MiXCR, producing one record per CDR3 protein. The table records roughly 200,000 distinct CDR3 sequences, about 18% of them present only once. The data are from a study of T-cell memory formation after mild COVID-19. General observations from the study: Clones contracting over day 15 to 85 were CD4/CD8 balanced, with later expanders leaning CD4+. Among contracting clones, CD4+ were mainly CM/EM and CD8+ enriched in EMRA. Prior to infection, memory already included some responding clones, suggesting cross-reactive memory joined.

The receptor's source is an adult woman who had mild COVID-19 (a few samples of this study predate the infection). Cell type and time point are not known. Material for sequencing was PBMCs or a T cell subset sorted from them (not recorded which).

The CDR3 protein is CASSPRARPEAFF. The CDR3 DNA sequence: TGTGCCAGCAGTCCCAGGGCTCGTCCCGAAGCTTTCTTT. This chain uses TRBV12-3 or TRBV12-4 with TRBJ1-1, with a possible D match to TRBD1 (5 bases). V lost 5 bases and J 8 bases, leaving 15 bases between the germline ends. CDR3 size: 13 residues.